This section outlines one T cell receptor beta chain sequence together with its context. The data are from a study of blood T cell repertoires in COVID-19. Participants were aged about 18 to 90 years, lived in around 22 US areas, and enrolled virtually. Cohort placement rested on clinical history that participants reported themselves. Per the original methods: Reference gene primers were amplified, and this amplification served to estimate nucleated cell counts. Measured with immunoSEQ multiplex PCR; TCRdb has only the in-frame clones, and not every one. V and J calls plus clone size are reproduced from that table; the DNA served to infer D and trimming. The data hold approximately 300,000 clones, with roughly 85% observed a single time. This CDR3 has 14 residues. Losses at the gene ends were 2 bases for V and 9 bases for J; bases not matched to a gene: 2. Germline V gene sequence: CDR1 MNHEY, CDR2 SVGEGT.

The rearrangement links TRBV6-2 or TRBV6-3 to TRBJ1-6, with TRBD1 matching over 9 bases. The sample comprised PBMCs or T cells enriched from blood (not recorded which). The source is a woman aged 25 to 39 who had recovered from COVID-19. The CDR3 nucleotides are TGTGCCAGCAGTTACCTGACAGGGGGTTCACCCCTCCACTTT. Its translation: CASSYLTGGSPLHF.